The subject of this entry is one T cell receptor (beta chain). Antigen unknown. This record comes from a study of T cell responses to AZD1222 COVID-19 vaccine. This CDR3 region has 16 residues. Germline V lookup: CDR1 MDHEN, CDR2 SYDVKM. V lost 6 bases, J lost 12 bases, and 20 bases stayed unmatched. Study-level points and caveats: The sample set comprised mostly white British donors with more females, and clonal diversity was possibly underestimated. Repertoires in all cases were sampled only once the peak T cell response had passed. Spike-specific TCR breadth and depth both grew after two AZD1222 doses.

Measured with immunoSEQ multiplex PCR; TCRdb has only the in-frame clones, and not every one. Here the sample spans about 130,000 clones, approximately 88% being singletons. This sequence joins TRBV28 and TRBJ2-7; 10 bases are shared with TRBD1. The sequencing here drew on peripheral blood, taken on day 0 of MenACWY control vaccination. The receptor comes from an adult in good health. CDR3 region: CASRRQGAKPGDGLYF. CDR3 DNA sequence: TGTGCCAGCAGGCGACAGGGGGCGAAACCTGGGGATGGTTTGTACTTC.